This T cell receptor beta chain was identified in a study of cytomegalovirus exposure and HLA in healthy donors. Overall study: Approximately 200 million T cells yielded fewer than 120 million unique TCR beta sequences in earlier analysis. Out of a few hundred genotyped donors, less than 90% belonged to the Caucasian-associated ancestry cluster. Findings and caveats of the study: The authors excluded some V segments, including TRBV6-2 and TRBV6-3, as indistinguishable.

PCR used 60 Vbeta primers and 13 Jbeta primers. In the original analysis: Later, an analysis found about 80 million unique TCR beta chains, and about 10 million of these were shared. Libraries were prepared by immunoSEQ multiplex PCR; TCRdb keeps only in-frame clonotypes and omits some of them. V, J and clone size were drawn from that table, and D and trimming were deduced from the DNA. This table has some 100,000 clones, 75% to 80% appearing once. On this clone: The antigen is not known.

This CDR3 comprises 15 residues. CDR1 and CDR2 from the germline V gene are MNHEY and SMNVEV (reference sequence). The V end was cut by 0 bases, the J end by 6 bases, with 14 bases between. This clonotype was obtained from a woman between 40 and 50 years old in good health and CMV-seropositive. Sample: PBMCs. The chain links TRBV27 to TRBJ1-2, with D possibly TRBD1 on 6 matching bases. DNA of the CDR3: TGTGCCAGCAGTTTATCGGGGGGGCGCTCTAATGGCTACACCTTC. Amino acids: CASSLSGGRSNGYTF.